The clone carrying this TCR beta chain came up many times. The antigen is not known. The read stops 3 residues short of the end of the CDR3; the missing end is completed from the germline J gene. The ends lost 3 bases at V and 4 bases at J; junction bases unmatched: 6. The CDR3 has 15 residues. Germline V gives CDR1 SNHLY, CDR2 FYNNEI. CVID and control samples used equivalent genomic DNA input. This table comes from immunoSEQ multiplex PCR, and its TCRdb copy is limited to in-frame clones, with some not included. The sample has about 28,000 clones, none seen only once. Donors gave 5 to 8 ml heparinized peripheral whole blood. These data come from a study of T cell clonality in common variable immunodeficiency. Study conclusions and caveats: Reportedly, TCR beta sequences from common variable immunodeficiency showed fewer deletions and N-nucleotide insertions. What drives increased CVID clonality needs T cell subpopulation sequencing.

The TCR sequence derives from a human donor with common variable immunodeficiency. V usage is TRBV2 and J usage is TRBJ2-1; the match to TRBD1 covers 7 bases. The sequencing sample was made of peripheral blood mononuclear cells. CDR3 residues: CASSDEGALYNEQFF. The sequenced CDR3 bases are TGTGCCAGCAGTGACGAGGGGGCCCTATACAATGAG.